The T cell receptor (beta chain) under discussion was sequenced for a study of OX40 agonist ivuxolimab in advanced cancers. Whole-study context: Earlier anti-PD-1, anti-PD-L1 or anti-CTLA-4 therapy was permitted; under 50% had received some.

Libraries were prepared by immunoSEQ multiplex PCR; TCRdb keeps only in-frame clonotypes and omits some of them. The sample includes around 140,000 clones, around 93% of them seen just once. The sequenced sample was CD4+ or CD8+ T cells sorted from blood, obtained in a trial of the OX40 agonist ivuxolimab. This TCR was recovered from an adult with an advanced solid tumor such as melanoma, head and neck, liver or kidney cancer.

CDR3 protein: CASSLDRVETQYF. The CDR3 coding sequence is TGTGCCAGCAGCTTAGATCGGGTGGAGACCCAGTACTTC. The chain employs TRBV11-2 and TRBJ2-5; D remains ambiguous. Between the trimmed V and J ends, which lost 0 bases and 5 bases, there was a span of 7 bases. In germline, CDR1 is SGHAT, CDR2 FQNNGV. The CDR3 extends over 13 amino acids.